This is a list of T cell receptor beta chains from one sample in a study of T cells in Graves' hyperthyroidism and ophthalmopathy. TCRdb recomputed calls from the multiplex PCR reads with MiXCR, one row per CDR3 protein. The repertoire holds almost 350,000 distinct CDR3 sequences, with about a sixth as singletons. The sequencing sample was made of blood. These receptors were taken from a woman in her thirties or forties with Graves' ophthalmopathy. Each CDR3 is given with its conserved first and last residue. Fields, in order: clone size, J gene, CDR3 length, V gene, D gene, CDR3 DNA, CDR3 protein. The D gene is left open where the match is weak. Clone size, where shown, is once, few, many, or a class for clones that have expanded.

many	TRBJ2-2	15	TRBV6-1	NA	TGTGCCAGCAGTGAACAAAAAAAGGTTCCGGGGGAGCTGTTTTTT	CASSEQKKVPGELFF
NA	TRBJ2-7	13	TRBV20-1	TRBD1	TGCAGTGCTAGAGCGACAGGGTGGTCCGAGCAGTCCTTC	CSARATGWSEQSF
NA	TRBJ1-5	15	TRBV13	NA	TGTGCCAGCAGTGAATTGCAAACCCTAAATCAGCCCCAGCATTTT	CASSELQTLNQPQHF
many	TRBJ1-5	12	TRBV6-1	NA	TGTGCCAGCAGTGGGACAGCGGGGCCCCAGCATTTT	CASSGTAGPQHF
many	TRBJ1-5	15	TRBV19	NA	TGTGCCAGTAGTTCGTCAGAAAGAATGAATCAGCCCCAGCATTTT	CASSSSERMNQPQHF
NA	TRBJ1-5	15	TRBV7-2	TRBD1	TGTGCCAACAGCCCTACAGGGGCTTCCAATCAGCCCCAGCATTTT	CANSPTGASNQPQHF
many	TRBJ1-5	20	TRBV5-6	TRBD1	TGTGCCAGCAGCTCAGGAACGGGACAGGGAACTCTACGAGGGTATCAGCCCCAGCATTTT	CASSSGTGQGTLRGYQPQHF
many	TRBJ1-5	13	TRBV6-2/TRBV6-3	NA	TGTGCCAGCGAGACAGGCTCCAATCAGCCCCAGCATTTT	CASETGSNQPQHF
many	TRBJ2-3	15	TRBV6-1	NA	TGTGCCAGCAGTGAAGCCCCAGGGAGCACAGATACGCAGTATTTT	CASSEAPGSTDTQYF
many	TRBJ2-7	14	TRBV30	TRBD1	TGTGCCTGGAGTGTAGGGACAGGGACCTACGAGCAGTACTTC	CAWSVGTGTYEQYF
many	TRBJ1-5	12	TRBV28	NA	TGTGCCAGCAGCCCCTTAATCGGGCCCCAGCATTTT	CASSPLIGPQHF
NA	TRBJ2-5	13	TRBV11-2	NA	TGTGCCAGCAGCTTCGGACTGAAAGAGACCCAGTACTTC	CASSFGLKETQYF
many	TRBJ2-5	15	TRBV20-1	TRBD2	TGCAGTGCTAGTCGGACTAGCGGGAACCAAGAGACCCAGTACTTC	CSASRTSGNQETQYF
many	TRBJ2-7	12	TRBV12-3/TRBV12-4	NA	TGTGCCAGCAGTCGGGGGCCCTACGAGCAGTACTTC	CASSRGPYEQYF
many	TRBJ2-7	13	TRBV10-3	NA	TGTGCCAGCACGCGGGACAGCACCTACGAGCAGTACTTC	CASTRDSTYEQYF
NA	TRBJ1-5	13	TRBV28	NA	TGTGCCAGCAGTCAGAGACGGGGTCAGCCCCAGCATTTT	CASSQRRGQPQHF
NA	TRBJ1-5	15	TRBV28	TRBD1	TGTGCCAGCAGTCCCCTGGACAGGGTTGATCAGCCCCAGCATTTT	CASSPLDRVDQPQHF
many	TRBJ2-2	16	TRBV12-3/TRBV12-4	TRBD2	TGTGCCAGCAGTCTCCTAGCGGGAGCTGTTTTCGGGGAGCTGTTTTTT	CASSLLAGAVFGELFF
many	TRBJ1-1	13	TRBV10-3	NA	TGTGCCATCAGTGAGTCGGAAGGGAAAGCAGCTTTCTTT	CAISESEGKAAFF
NA	TRBJ1-1	12	TRBV7-2	TRBD1	TGTGCCAGCAGCCTTTACAGGGGGCTTGCTTTCTTT	CASSLYRGLAFF
many	TRBJ1-5	14	TRBV6-5	NA	TGTGCCAGCAGTCCGACGGGGTCGGGTGAGCCCCAGCATTTT	CASSPTGSGEPQHF
NA	TRBJ1-2	15	TRBV12-3/TRBV12-4	NA	TGTGCCAGCAGTTTAGTGTCGGCCAGATACTATGGCTACACCTTC	CASSLVSARYYGYTF
many	TRBJ1-1	14	TRBV5-1	NA	TGCGCCAGCAGCTTGGATGCAGCTAACACTGAAGCTTTCTTT	CASSLDAANTEAFF
NA	TRBJ2-7	14	TRBV4-3	NA	TGCGCCAGCAGCCTCTCCCAGGACACCTACGAGCAGTACTTC	CASSLSQDTYEQYF
NA	TRBJ2-7	16	TRBV4-2	TRBD2	TGTGCCAGCAGCCAAGATCCTAAGCGGGGAACCTACGAGCAGTACTTC	CASSQDPKRGTYEQYF
NA	TRBJ1-1	14	TRBV30	TRBD1	TGTGCCTGGAGTGTGAGGGGGCTGAACACTGAAGCTTTCTTT	CAWSVRGLNTEAFF
many	TRBJ2-7	13	TRBV6-5	NA	TGTGCCAGCAGCCGTCGGACGGAATACGAGCAGTACTTC	CASSRRTEYEQYF
NA	TRBJ2-4	11	TRBV29-1	TRBD2	TGCAGCGTTGACGGGGGGAACATTCAGTACTTC	CSVDGGNIQYF
many	TRBJ1-1	16	TRBV19	TRBD1	TGTGCCAGTAGTACTGGGGCAGGGGGCGCGTGGACTGAAGCTTTCTTT	CASSTGAGGAWTEAFF
many	TRBJ1-5	15	TRBV20-1	NA	TGCAGTGCTAGGGGACACCTGGTAGGCAATCAGCCCCAGCATTTT	CSARGHLVGNQPQHF
many	TRBJ2-7	15	TRBV10-2	TRBD1	TGCGCCAGCAGTGAGTCTGGGACAGGGTTGCGCGAGCAGTACTTC	CASSESGTGLREQYF
many	TRBJ2-2	12	TRBV12-5	NA	TGTGCTCAAGACACAGGGACCGGGGAGCTGTTTTTT	CAQDTGTGELFF
NA	TRBJ2-5	15	TRBV6-2/TRBV6-3	TRBD1	TGTGCCAGCAGTTATGGACAGGAAGGGTCAGAGACCCAGTACTTC	CASSYGQEGSETQYF
once	TRBJ2-4	14	TRBV7-9	TRBD1	TGTGCCAGCAGGACCGGACAGGGGGCGAACACTCAGTACTTC	CASRTGQGANTQYF
many	TRBJ2-5	16	TRBV20-1	TRBD2	TGCAGTGGGGGGGATGGACTAGCGGGAGCCCAAGAGACCCAGTACTTC	CSGGDGLAGAQETQYF
many	TRBJ1-2	15	TRBV6-5	NA	TGTGCCAGCAGTTCGAGACTTACTCGGAGATATGGCTACACCTTC	CASSSRLTRRYGYTF
many	TRBJ1-5	17	TRBV6-1	NA	TGTGCCAGCAGTGAAGAGTTGGGGCGCGGGAGCAATCAGCCCCAGCATTTT	CASSEELGRGSNQPQHF
many	TRBJ1-3	16	TRBV15	NA	TGTGCCACCAGCAGAGCCACAGGGAGCTCTGGAAACACCATATATTTT	CATSRATGSSGNTIYF
many	TRBJ2-7	16	TRBV10-2	TRBD2	TGCGCCAGCAGCTCCGCAGCGGGGAGATTCTCCTACGAGCAGTACTTC	CASSSAAGRFSYEQYF
many	TRBJ2-7	14	TRBV6-1	NA	TGTGCCACCCAACCACAGGGTGCCTCCTACGAGCAGTACTTC	CATQPQGASYEQYF
many	TRBJ2-5	16	TRBV5-1	NA	TGCGCCAGCAGCTTGATTGGGGGGGGCAACCAAGAGACCCAGTACTTC	CASSLIGGGNQETQYF
many	TRBJ2-7	15	TRBV19	NA	TGTGCCAGTAGTATGGTGGGGGCGAGGGGGATCGAGCAGTACTTC	CASSMVGARGIEQYF
many	TRBJ1-1	16	TRBV29-1	TRBD1	TGCAGCGCAGACTTAGGACAGGGGGCACAGAACACTGAAGCTTTCTTT	CSADLGQGAQNTEAFF
many	TRBJ2-7	14	TRBV30	NA	TGTGCCTGGAGTCGGGGTCCCCTACTCTACGAGCAGTACTTC	CAWSRGPLLYEQYF
many	TRBJ1-2	15	TRBV27	NA	TGTGCCAGCAGTCTCAGGGGTTCTACAGTCTATGGCTACACCTTC	CASSLRGSTVYGYTF
NA	TRBJ1-2	13	TRBV28	TRBD1	TGTGCCGGCTCCGATTACAGGGGAGGTGGCTACACCTTC	CAGSDYRGGGYTF
many	TRBJ1-1	13	TRBV27	NA	TGTGCCAGCAGTATGCGGGAGAACACTGAAGCTTTCTTT	CASSMRENTEAFF
many	TRBJ2-2	14	TRBV20-1	TRBD2	TGCAGTGCTAACGTGCGGGAGGACACCGGGGAGCTGTTTTTT	CSANVREDTGELFF
many	TRBJ2-6	13	TRBV6-1	TRBD2	TGTGCCAGCAGAACGAGCGGGGCCAACGCCCTGACTTTC	CASRTSGANALTF
many	TRBJ2-7	13	TRBV7-2	NA	TGTGCCAGCAGCTCAAGACAGGCAGGCGAGCAGTACTTC	CASSSRQAGEQYF
many	TRBJ2-2	11	TRBV12-3/TRBV12-4	NA	TGTGCCAGCAGACAAACCGGGGAGCTGTTTTTT	CASRQTGELFF
many	TRBJ2-7	13	TRBV20-1	NA	TGCAGTGCCCAGTCCCAGGGGATGGGCGAGCAGTACTTC	CSAQSQGMGEQYF
many	TRBJ2-5	15	TRBV6-1	TRBD2	TGTGCCAGCAGTCTAGCGGGAATCGCCCAAGAGACCCAGTACTTC	CASSLAGIAQETQYF
many	TRBJ2-5	16	TRBV11-1	NA	TGTGCCAGCAGCCTTCGACTCAGCATAGGCCAAGAGACCCAGTACTTC	CASSLRLSIGQETQYF
NA	TRBJ2-7	13	TRBV6-1	NA	TGTGCCAGCACCGGGGACACCGCCTACGAGCAGTACTTC	CASTGDTAYEQYF
many	TRBJ1-2	15	TRBV10-3	NA	TGTGCCGGACTAGGGGGGGGCTCTTCTAACTATGGCTACACCTTC	CAGLGGGSSNYGYTF
NA	TRBJ2-7	16	TRBV27	NA	TGTGCCAGCAGTAGCCCCTCCAGGGTCCCCTCCTACGAGCAGTACTTC	CASSSPSRVPSYEQYF
many	TRBJ1-2	14	TRBV12-3/TRBV12-4	NA	TGTGCCAGCAGTTTAGACTCAAACGACTATGGCTACACCTTC	CASSLDSNDYGYTF
few	TRBJ1-1	14	TRBV6-1	NA	TGTGCCAGCATGGAGACCAAGCTGAACACTGAAGCTTTCTTT	CASMETKLNTEAFF
many	TRBJ2-5	14	TRBV9	NA	TGTGCCAGCAGCGTAGATGGGCTGTGGGAGACCCAGTACTTC	CASSVDGLWETQYF